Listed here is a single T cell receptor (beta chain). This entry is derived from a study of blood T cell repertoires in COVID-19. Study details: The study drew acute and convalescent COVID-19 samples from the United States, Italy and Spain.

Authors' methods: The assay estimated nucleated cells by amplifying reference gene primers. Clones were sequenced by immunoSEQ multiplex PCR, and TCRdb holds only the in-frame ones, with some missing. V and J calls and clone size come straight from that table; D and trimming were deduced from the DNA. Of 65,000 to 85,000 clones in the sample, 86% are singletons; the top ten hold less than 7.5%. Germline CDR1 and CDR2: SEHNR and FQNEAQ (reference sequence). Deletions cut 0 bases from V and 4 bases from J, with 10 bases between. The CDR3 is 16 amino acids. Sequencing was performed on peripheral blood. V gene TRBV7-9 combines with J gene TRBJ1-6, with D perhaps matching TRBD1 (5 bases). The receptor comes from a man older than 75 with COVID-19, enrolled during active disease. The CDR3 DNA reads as TGTGCCAGCAGCTTAGCCGCAGGGTGGTATAATTCACCCCTCCACTTT. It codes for CASSLAAGWYNSPLHF.